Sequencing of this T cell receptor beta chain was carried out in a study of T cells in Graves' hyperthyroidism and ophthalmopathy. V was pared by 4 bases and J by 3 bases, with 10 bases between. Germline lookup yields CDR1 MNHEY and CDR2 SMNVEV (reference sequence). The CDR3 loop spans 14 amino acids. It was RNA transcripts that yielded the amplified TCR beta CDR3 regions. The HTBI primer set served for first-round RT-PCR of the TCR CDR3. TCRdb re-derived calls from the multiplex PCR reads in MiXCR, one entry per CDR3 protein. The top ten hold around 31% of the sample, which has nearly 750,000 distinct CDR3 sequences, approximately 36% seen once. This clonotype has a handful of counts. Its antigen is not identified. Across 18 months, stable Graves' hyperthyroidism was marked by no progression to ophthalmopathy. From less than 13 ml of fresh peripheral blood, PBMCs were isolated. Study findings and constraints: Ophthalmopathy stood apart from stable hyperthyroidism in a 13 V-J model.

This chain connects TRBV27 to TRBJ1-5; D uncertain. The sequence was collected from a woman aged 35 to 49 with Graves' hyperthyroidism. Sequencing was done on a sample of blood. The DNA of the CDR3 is TGTGCCAGCAGTTATTACGGAGACAATCAGCCCCAGCATTTT. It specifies CASSYYGDNQPQHF.